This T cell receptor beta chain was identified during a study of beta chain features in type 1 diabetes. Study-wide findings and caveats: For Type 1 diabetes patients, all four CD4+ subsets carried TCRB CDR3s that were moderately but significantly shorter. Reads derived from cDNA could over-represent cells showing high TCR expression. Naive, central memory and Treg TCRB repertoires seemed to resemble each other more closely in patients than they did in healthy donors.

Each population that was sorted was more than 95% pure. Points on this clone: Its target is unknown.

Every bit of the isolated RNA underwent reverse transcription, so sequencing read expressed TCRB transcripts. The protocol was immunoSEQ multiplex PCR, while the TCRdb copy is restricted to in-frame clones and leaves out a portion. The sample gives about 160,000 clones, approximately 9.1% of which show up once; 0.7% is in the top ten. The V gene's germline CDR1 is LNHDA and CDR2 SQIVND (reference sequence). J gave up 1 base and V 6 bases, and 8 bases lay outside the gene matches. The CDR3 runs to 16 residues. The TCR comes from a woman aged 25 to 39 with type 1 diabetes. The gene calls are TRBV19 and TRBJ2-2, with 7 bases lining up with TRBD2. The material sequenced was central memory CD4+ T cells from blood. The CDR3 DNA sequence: TGTGCCAGTAGACACACAACTAGCGAGAACACCGGGGAGCTGTTTTTT. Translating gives CASRHTTSENTGELFF.